This T cell receptor beta chain appears in the sequencing data of a study of OX40 agonist ivuxolimab in advanced cancers. Study-wide context: Participants could have had prior anti-PD-1, anti-PD-L1 or anti-CTLA-4 therapy, and around 40% had some.

The table came from immunoSEQ multiplex PCR; TCRdb's copy has only in-frame clones and leaves some out. The repertoire holds 44,000 or so clones, with 88% as singletons. The germline V and J ends were trimmed by 3 bases and 11 bases, with 28 bases remaining between them. The CDR3 runs 17 residues. Germline-derived CDR1 and CDR2 are MNHEY and SMNVEV (reference sequence). The sequenced sample was CD4+ or CD8+ T cells sorted from blood, obtained in a trial of the OX40 agonist ivuxolimab. The TCR sequence derives from an adult with an advanced solid tumor such as melanoma, head and neck, liver or kidney cancer. V and J are TRBV27 and TRBJ1-1; D is possibly TRBD1 (6 bases). The CDR3 region is CASSLIRGGVTTRSAFF. The CDR3 bases are TGTGCCAGCAGTTTGATTAGGGGGGGCGTTACCACCCGATCCGCTTTCTTT.